One and the same sample provided the 22 T cell receptor beta chains below, sequenced in a study of early T cells in non-severe SARS-CoV-2 infection. TCRdb reprocessed the 5' RACE reads with MiXCR, giving one entry per CDR3 protein. The table shows around 37,000 distinct CDR3 sequences, with over 8.5% occurring only once. Specimen: whole blood. These receptors came from an adult who was a healthcare worker with PCR-confirmed SARS-CoV-2 infection or an uninfected control (not recorded which).

This clonotype is deemed medium-sized. This chain connects TRBV29-1 to TRBJ2-7; 9 bases fit TRBD1. CDR1 and CDR2 (germline): SQVTM, ANQGSEA. Trimming removed 3 bases from V and 3 bases from J; junction bases left unmatched: 3. The CDR3 length is 13 residues. Here the CDR3 reads CSVDGTGLYEQYF. DNA for the CDR3: TGCAGCGTTGATGGGACAGGGCTCTACGAGCAGTACTTC.

At least ten counts were recorded for this clonotype. This sequence joins TRBV20-1 and TRBJ2-7; D might be TRBD2 (5 bases). Between the trimmed V and J ends, which lost 6 bases and 7 bases, there was a span of 13 bases. This CDR3 is 11 amino acids long. The germline CDR1 and CDR2 sequences are DFQATT and SNEGSKA (reference sequence). CDR3: CSARRAGEQYF. In DNA form, the CDR3 reads TGCAGTGCGCGCCGGGCGGGTGAGCAGTACTTC.

This clonotype turned up a few times. The chain uses TRBV10-3 and TRBJ2-7, with D possibly being TRBD2 (6 bases). In germline, CDR1 is ENHRY, CDR2 SYGVKD. CDR3 length: 15 amino acids. V gave up 0 bases and J gave up 3 bases, with 12 bases separating them. The CDR3 is CAISESKGRSYEQYF. Here the CDR3 DNA reads TGTGCCATCAGTGAGTCGAAGGGGAGGAGCTACGAGCAGTACTTC.

By frequency in the sample, this clonotype is large. The germline gene is not matched at one end of the junction; a read error may be the cause. V is TRBV9 and J is TRBJ1-5; D possibly corresponds to TRBD1 (6 bases). Germline CDR1 SGDLS, CDR2 YYNGEE. This CDR3 is built from 14 residues. This CDR3 is CASSGGASNQPQHF. CDR3 nucleotides: TGTGCCAGTAGCGGGGGCGCGAGCAATCAGCCCCAGCATTTT.

This clonotype came up many times. CDR3 coding DNA: TGTGCCTGGAGTGCCTCAGGGGGCCAGCCCCAGCATTTT. Its protein is CAWSASGGQPQHF. The V gene is TRBV30, the J gene TRBJ1-5; 8 bases are a match to TRBD1. The CDR3 consists of 13 residues. V shed 1 base, J shed 7 bases, and the junction held 3 bases outside the gene matches. The germline CDR1 and CDR2 sequences are GTSNPN and SVGIG (reference sequence). The whole variable domain, filled in from reference TRBV30 and TRBJ1-5, reads SQTIHQWPATLVQPVGSPLSLECTVEGTSNPNLYWYRQAAGRGLQLLFYSVGIGQISSEVPQNLSASRPQDRQFILSSKKLLLSDSGFYLCAWSASGGQPQHFGDGTRLSIL.

Note on this clonotype: An end of the junction differs from the germline gene, which may be a read error. The chain joins TRBV29-1 to TRBJ1-2; TRBD1 aligns across 9 bases. CDR1 and CDR2 (germline): SQVTM, ANQGSEA. The CDR3 covers 11 residues. CDR3 DNA: TGCAGCGTTGGGACAGGGGTATTTCTCTCGTTC. Its translation: CSVGTGVFLSF. Full variable domain (missing parts from reference TRBV29-1 and TRBJ1-2): SAVISQKPSRDICQRGTSLTIQCQVDSQVTMMFWYRQQPGQSLTLIATANQGSEATYESGFVIDKFPISRPNLTFSTLTVSNMSPEDSSIYLCSVGTGVFLSFGSGTRLTVV.

This clonotype was observed a handful of times. The chain employs TRBV5-1 and TRBJ1-2; 8 nucleotides match TRBD1. This CDR3 is built from 14 residues. Looked up from germline, CDR1 is SGHRS and CDR2 is YFSETQ. J lost 7 bases, V lost 0 bases, and 5 bases had no gene match. For the CDR3, the DNA is TGCGCCAGCAGCTTGGAACCAGGGGGCTTTGGCTACACCTTC. Translating gives CASSLEPGGFGYTF.

This clonotype was seen repeatedly, ten times or more. The chain employs TRBV4-2 and TRBJ1-5; 9 bases are shared with TRBD1. The CDR3 sequence is 13 residues long. In germline, CDR1 is LGHNA, CDR2 YNFKEQ. With V trimmed by 5 bases and J by 7 bases, 3 bases remained unmatched. Here the CDR3 DNA reads TGTGCCAGCAGCACAGGGGGCGGGCAGCCCCAGCATTTT. Encoded protein: CASSTGGGQPQHF.

This clonotype has only a few counts. This chain links TRBV20-1 with TRBJ2-1, with a weak D call TRBD1 (6 bases). The CDR3 consists of 13 residues. The V end lost 4 bases, the J end lost 2 bases, and 9 bases lay between the germline ends. Germline V gene data show CDR1 as DFQATT and CDR2 as SNEGSKA (reference sequence). CDR3 DNA: TGCAGTGCTACACAGGGACCCTACAATGAGCAGTTCTTC. Protein: CSATQGPYNEQFF.

In its sample, this clonotype was seen many times. The rearrangement uses TRBV6-2 or TRBV6-3 and TRBJ2-7, with 7 bases that match TRBD1. The germline CDR1 and CDR2 sequences are MNHEY and SVGEGT. The V segment lost 6 bases and the J segment 1 base; nucleotides outside the gene matches: 6. The CDR3 length is 14 residues. In nucleotides, the CDR3 is TGTGCCAGCAGCCATCCGGGACAGTCCTACGAGCAGTACTTC. This gives the protein CASSHPGQSYEQYF.

This clonotype came up many times. This rearrangement joins TRBV24-1 to TRBJ2-5; D gene unclear. Germline V gives CDR1 KGHDR, CDR2 SFDVKD. Trimming shortened V by 5 bases and J by 5 bases, and 8 bases separated the two germline ends. The CDR3 consists of 12 residues. CDR3 residues: CATSGPGETQYF. The CDR3 DNA reads as TGTGCCACCAGTGGTCCGGGTGAGACCCAGTACTTC.

Points on this clonotype: Sequence at one end of the junction differs from germline and may be a read error. The chain combines TRBV9 with TRBJ1-6, with 7 bases identical to TRBD1. Germline CDR1 is SGDLS and CDR2 is YYNGEE. The CDR3 is 12 amino acids. The CDR3 is CASGQVNSLLHF. CDR3 in DNA: TGTGCCAGCGGACAGGTTAATTCACTCCTCCACTTT.

This clonotype was counted many times. V and J are TRBV18 and TRBJ2-7; D gene uncertain. V lost 1 base to trimming and J lost 2 bases, with 9 bases between them. The CDR3 contains 14 residues. Germline V gives CDR1 KGHSH, CDR2 LQKENI. DNA for the CDR3: TGTGCCAGCTCACCACGGTCGGATACCTACGAGCAGTACTTC. Translation: CASSPRSDTYEQYF.

This clonotype was counted at least ten times. The V gene is TRBV6-1, the J gene TRBJ2-7, with 7 nucleotides matching TRBD1. V lost 4 bases, J lost 3 bases, and 12 bases stayed unmatched. Germline V gives CDR1 MNHNS, CDR2 SASEGT. The CDR3 sequence is 16 residues long. DNA for the CDR3: TGTGCCAGCAGTGGACCACGAACCGACAGGGACTACGAGCAGTACTTC. Protein sequence: CASSGPRTDRDYEQYF.

V and J are TRBV9 and TRBJ2-1; the D call may be TRBD1 or TRBD2 (7 bases each). Germline V gene lookup returns CDR1 SGDLS and CDR2 YYNGEE. V was pared by 5 bases and J by 8 bases, with 11 bases between. The CDR3 loop spans 12 amino acids. The CDR3 region has the DNA TGTGCCAGCAGGGGAGGGGGCGATGAGCAGTTCTTC. This encodes CASRGGGDEQFF.

The chain is built from TRBV24-1 and TRBJ2-2; 9 bases are shared with TRBD2. Looked up from germline, CDR1 is KGHDR and CDR2 is SFDVKD. V was clipped by 4 bases and J by 3 bases; unmatched bases: 8. The CDR3 loop spans 17 amino acids. CDR3 sequence reads: CATSEPTSGKDTGELFF. DNA of the CDR3: TGTGCCACCAGTGAACCGACTAGCGGCAAGGACACCGGGGAGCTGTTTTTT.

This clonotype was observed at least ten times. The gene calls are TRBV9 and TRBJ1-1; D might be TRBD1 (5 bases). Germline values: CDR1 SGDLS, CDR2 YYNGEE. Trimming took 1 base from V and 6 from J, leaving 16 bases between them. The CDR3 totals 15 residues. CDR3 DNA sequence: TGTGCCAGCAGCGTACGCGGGGACCTAAGTTCTGAAGCTTTCTTT. Translated: CASSVRGDLSSEAFF.

This clonotype has at least ten counts. This chain links TRBV4-3 with TRBJ2-7, with 7 bases fitting TRBD1. Germline V gene lookup returns CDR1 LGHNA and CDR2 YSLEER. V gave up 3 bases and J gave up 2 bases; unmatched junction bases: 13. The CDR3 is 17 residues long. For the CDR3, the DNA is TGCGCCAGCAGCCAGTCATTGACCAGGGACAGACCCTACGAGCAGTACTTC. Protein product: CASSQSLTRDRPYEQYF.

The chain couples TRBV18 to TRBJ2-7, with 8 bases matching TRBD1. CDR1 and CDR2 (germline): KGHSH, LQKENI. The CDR3 extends over 15 amino acids. J was trimmed by 6 bases and V by 0 bases; bases with no gene match: 7. The CDR3: CASSPPGQGAVEQYF. CDR3 bases: TGTGCCAGCTCACCACCGGGGCAGGGGGCAGTCGAGCAGTACTTC. Full variable domain (outside the CDR3, taken from reference TRBV18 and TRBJ2-7): NAGVMQNPRHLVRRRGQEARLRCSPMKGHSHVYWYRQLPEEGLKFMVYLQKENIIDESGMPKERFSAEFPKEGPSILRIQQVVRGDSAAYFCASSPPGQGAVEQYFGPGTRLTVT.

This clonotype was observed a handful of times. The CDR3 reads CASSFGASTDTQYF. CDR3 coding DNA: TGTGCCAGCAGCTTCGGTGCCAGCACAGATACGCAGTATTTT. This chain links TRBV7-3 with TRBJ2-3, with unresolved D. This CDR3 region has 14 residues. V lost 3 bases and J lost 0, with 7 bases in between. Germline V gives CDR1 SGHTA, CDR2 FQGTGA.

This clonotype was picked up many times. One end of the junction does not line up with germline, which may come from a read error. The rearrangement uses TRBV5-6 and TRBJ1-3; TRBD1 is a possible D gene (5 bases). This CDR3 is built from 16 residues. Germline CDR1 and CDR2: SGHDT and YYEEEE. As DNA, the CDR3 is TGTGCCAGCAGCTTTCACAGGACGAGTTCTGAAAACACCATATATTTT. This sequence encodes CASSFHRTSSENTIYF.

This clonotype came up a few times. The genes are TRBV29-1 and TRBJ2-6; D unclear. Per the germline V gene, CDR1 is SQVTM and CDR2 is ANQGSEA. V was trimmed by 6 bases and J by 4 bases, leaving 13 bases between them. CDR3 size: 14 residues. The DNA of the CDR3 is TGCAGCGTGGATGGCCTGCTCGGGGCCAACGTCCTGACTTTC. Encoded protein: CSVDGLLGANVLTF.